The sequence of this T cell receptor (beta chain) was determined in a study of Graves' ophthalmopathy and Graves' hyperthyroidism (dated by TCRdb to 2017 to 2018). With regard to the full study: A patient counted as having stable hyperthyroidism if there was no progression to ophthalmopathy within 18 months of follow-up. The study used TCR beta repertoire signatures to distinguish Graves' ophthalmopathy from Graves' hyperthyroidism and to predict progression to ophthalmopathy. In total, 135 blood samples were TCR-sequenced: approximately 40 ophthalmopathy, some 75 hyperthyroidism and some 17 hyperthyroidism-to-ophthalmopathy patients. To explore V-J signatures that separate ophthalmopathy from hyperthyroidism, a discovery set of about 96 patients was enrolled, consisting of 43 with ophthalmopathy and 55 to 65 with stable hyperthyroidism. An independent validation cohort was composed of 18 hyperthyroidism patients and about 17 patients who later progressed from hyperthyroidism to ophthalmopathy. In roughly six hyperthyroidism patients, the T-cell repertoires found in thyroid tissue were compared with those found in blood. Following sample collection, hyperthyroidism patients were given methimazole at a starting dose of 30 mg daily, and ophthalmopathy patients were given high-dose intravenous methylprednisolone. Overall study outcomes, separate from this receptor: No statistical method was used to set the sample size in advance, and the investigators knew which group each participant was assigned to. In validation, the model predicted ophthalmopathy progression with nearly 71% sensitivity and 72.22% specificity; around twelve predicted patients were CT-confirmed with GO in a median of approximately 6.5 months. Most expanded thyroid clonotypes with frequency above 0.001 were also detected in blood, suggesting blood repertoires may reflect the thyroid immune response. In cross-validation, the 13-signature model distinguished ophthalmopathy from stable hyperthyroidism with 87.88% sensitivity and 81.08% specificity, while in the test set the corresponding values were about 80% and 75%.

The hyperthyroidism patients were 18 to 65 years old and newly diagnosed, with a disease duration of less than 2 months. Patients with other autoimmune diseases, uncontrolled infections, pregnancy or lactation were excluded from the study. Clinical symptoms, serum thyroxine, TRAb, thyroid ultrasound and orbital computed tomography formed the basis of the diagnosis. Total RNA was extracted using Trizol reagent, and RNA quality was checked on an Agilent 2100 Bioanalyzer. A note on this clonotype: Its antigen is unknown. There are no base qualities to consult, and no much larger clone falls within one base.

The V end loses 5 bases and the J end loses 3 bases, and a stretch of 11 bases separates them. The germline V gene specifies MGHDK as CDR1 and SYGVNS as CDR2. Reading from cysteine to phenylalanine, the CDR3 counts 13 amino acids. The read is trimmed to its CDR3 DNA, 39 bases read in frame from base 1. TCR beta CDR3 regions were amplified from RNA transcripts for repertoire sequencing. The first round was an RT-PCR using HTBI primers with the Qiagen OneStep RT-PCR kit, and this first round was followed by a second-round multiplex PCR, then size selection and purification. Sequencing of the libraries was carried out on an Illumina HiSeq2000 in paired-end mode with 100 bp reads. Under the source paper's analysis protocol: SOAPnuke was used for read processing, and reads with adapters, uncalled bases, a mean Phred below 15, or no exact constant-primer or identifier match were discarded. COPE v1.2.5 was used to merge high-quality paired reads. Clonotypes were defined as unique nucleotide sequences and were aligned to IMGT TRB V, D and J references using MiTCR v1.1. The analysis was limited to V-J combinations with a frequency above 0.0001, which together covered 99.2% of repertoires. A TCR clonal expansion and chaos score per V-J combination was defined as the ratio of F50 clonal expansion to chaos observed in the TCRdist matrix. Welch's t-statistics and random forest were used to reduce features to about 14 V-J combinations, which were fed into a naive Bayes classifier. The similarity between thyroid and blood repertoires was quantified using the Morisita-Horn index. The public reads were run again by TCRdb, first through fastp at Q25 and then through MiXCR, and only productive beta chains were kept. Each CDR3 protein gets just one entry, which takes the most common genes and DNA from the rows behind it. The V and J calls follow TCRdb's processing rather than the paper's. This sample lists over a million distinct CDR3 sequences; about two fifths were detected once. 8.5% to 14% of the sample is in the top ten clones.

Recombination connected TRBV25-1 to TRBJ2-7; no D gene call is confident. The TCR sequence derives from an adult man with Graves' hyperthyroidism. Material: peripheral blood or thyroid tissue (not recorded which). The CDR3 has the sequence CASSCSRCYEQYF. The DNA sequence follows: TGTGCCAGCAGTTGTTCCAGGTGCTACGAGCAGTACTTC.